The TCR beta chain described here comes from a study of blood T cell repertoires in COVID-19. Profiled with immunoSEQ multiplex PCR; TCRdb holds only in-frame clones, not every one. The sample lists 130,000 or so clones; over 75% were seen once. Trimming pared 3 bases from V and 11 bases from J, leaving 8 bases between. CDR1 is DFQATT, CDR2 SNEGSKA, per germline (reference sequence). The CDR3 is 11 residues long. Source material: peripheral blood. The sequence was obtained from a man aged 55-75 years with active or convalescent COVID-19. The rearrangement links TRBV20-1 to TRBJ1-6; D is unclear. As DNA, the CDR3 is TGCAGTGCTAGGTCGGGTCCACCCCTCCACTTT. The encoded protein is CSARSGPPLHF.